This T cell receptor beta chain was found in a study of monozygotic twins with inflammatory bowel disease. Study-wide points: Some repertoire variability may stem from patients' differing immunosuppressive treatments.

TCRdb derives one entry per CDR3 protein from the 5' RACE reads, leaving out DNA. The sample includes fewer than 350,000 distinct CDR3 sequences. About this clonotype itself: Its antigen is unknown.

Germline CDR1 reads LGHNA; CDR2 reads YNFKEQ. The CDR3 length is 15 residues. This receptor was obtained from a human donor with ulcerative colitis or Crohn's disease, or a healthy co-twin of an affected twin (not recorded which). The gene calls are TRBV4-2 and TRBJ2-5. Sequenced input: blood. The CDR3 sequence: CASSQGTESWETQYF.